A selection of T cell receptor beta chains follows, all from one sample in a study of shared clonotypes between healthy human individuals. The data were produced by immunoSEQ multiplex PCR, yet TCRdb's version contains in-frame clones alone and is incomplete. The table shows fewer than 3 million clones, with about nine tenths occurring only once. The sample was naive CD4+ T cells from PBMCs. The receptors come from a young man in good health. Some clones in this sample may be carry-over from other donors' samples. Each CDR3 is given with its conserved first and last residue. The order of the fields is CDR3 DNA, CDR3 protein, clone size, J gene, V gene, D gene. The D gene is left open where the match is weak. Expanded clones get a size class; other rows say once, few or many, or leave the size out.

CDR3nt: TGTGCCAGCGGGGCCATAAGGGGGTCGGGTCAGCCCCAGCATTTT; CDR3aa: CASGAIRGSGQPQHF; abundance: NA; j_gene: TRBJ1-5; v_gene: TRBV28; d_gene: NA
CDR3nt: TGCAGCGGGCAGGGACCTGGAAACACCATATATTTT; CDR3aa: CSGQGPGNTIYF; abundance: NA; j_gene: TRBJ1-3; v_gene: TRBV29-1; d_gene: NA
CDR3nt: TGTGCCAGTAGTATTTCCATTCGCGGGAGTGGGGATACGCAGTATTTT; CDR3aa: CASSISIRGSGDTQYF; abundance: NA; j_gene: TRBJ2-3; v_gene: TRBV19; d_gene: TRBD2
CDR3nt: TGCAGCGTTCGACTTGGGACCGAGCCTTCCTACGAGCAGTACTTC; CDR3aa: CSVRLGTEPSYEQYF; abundance: NA; j_gene: TRBJ2-7; v_gene: TRBV29-1; d_gene: NA
CDR3nt: TGTGCCAGCAGCTTGGTTTTCGGAGATGCTGAAGCTTTCTTT; CDR3aa: CASSLVFGDAEAFF; abundance: NA; j_gene: TRBJ1-1; v_gene: TRBV5-4; d_gene: NA
CDR3nt: TGTGCCAGTAGTATGGCGGGCGGGGCAGTCTACAATGAGCAGTTCTTC; CDR3aa: CASSMAGGAVYNEQFF; abundance: NA; j_gene: TRBJ2-1; v_gene: TRBV19; d_gene: NA
CDR3nt: TGTGCCAGTAGTATTAATCGGGCGGTGAGAGACATTCAGTACTTC; CDR3aa: CASSINRAVRDIQYF; abundance: NA; j_gene: TRBJ2-4; v_gene: TRBV19; d_gene: NA
CDR3nt: TGCGCCAGCAGTGATGCTAGCGGAGAGTTCTACAATGAGCAGTTCTTC; CDR3aa: CASSDASGEFYNEQFF; abundance: NA; j_gene: TRBJ2-1; v_gene: TRBV10-1; d_gene: TRBD2
CDR3nt: TGCAGCGTTGGGCGACAGTCCGACAGTACCGCCTATGGCTACACCTTC; CDR3aa: CSVGRQSDSTAYGYTF; abundance: once; j_gene: TRBJ1-2; v_gene: TRBV29-1; d_gene: NA
CDR3nt: TGCGCCAGCAGCTTGCCCCCGGCGGGACCCTATGGCTACACCTTC; CDR3aa: CASSLPPAGPYGYTF; abundance: NA; j_gene: TRBJ1-2; v_gene: TRBV5-1; d_gene: NA
CDR3nt: TGTGCCAGCAGGACCGGGACAGGAGACACCGGGGAGCTGTTTTTT; CDR3aa: CASRTGTGDTGELFF; abundance: NA; j_gene: TRBJ2-2; v_gene: TRBV28; d_gene: TRBD1
CDR3nt: TGTGCCAGCAGCACCGGGACCCAAACCTACGGGCAGTACTTC; CDR3aa: CASSTGTQTYGQYF; abundance: NA; j_gene: TRBJ2-7; v_gene: TRBV6-6; d_gene: NA
CDR3nt: TGTGCCAGCGCACCTCCAACGGGACACCCGAGGGACACTGAAGCTTTCTTT; CDR3aa: CASAPPTGHPRDTEAFF; abundance: few; j_gene: TRBJ1-1; v_gene: TRBV27; d_gene: NA
CDR3nt: TGCGCCAGCAGTGACGGAACAGTACAGGAAAAACTGTTTTTT; CDR3aa: CASSDGTVQEKLFF; abundance: NA; j_gene: TRBJ1-4; v_gene: TRBV10-1; d_gene: NA
CDR3nt: TGTGCCAGCAGCGTCCGCGGGGGGACTAGCACAGATACGCAGTATTTT; CDR3aa: CASSVRGGTSTDTQYF; abundance: NA; j_gene: TRBJ2-3; v_gene: TRBV9; d_gene: TRBD2
CDR3nt: TGTGCCAGCAGCTTAGGAGGGGAGATGAACACTGAAGCTTTCTTT; CDR3aa: CASSLGGEMNTEAFF; abundance: NA; j_gene: TRBJ1-1; v_gene: TRBV13; d_gene: NA
CDR3nt: TGTGCCAGCAGCTGGAGCGGGGGTGGCACCGGGGAGCTGTTTTTT; CDR3aa: CASSWSGGGTGELFF; abundance: once; j_gene: TRBJ2-2; v_gene: TRBV7-2; d_gene: TRBD2
CDR3nt: TGTGCCAGCAGTTTGGGGCTAGCGCCAAACACCGGGGAGCTGTTTTTT; CDR3aa: CASSLGLAPNTGELFF; abundance: NA; j_gene: TRBJ2-2; v_gene: TRBV27; d_gene: NA
CDR3nt: TGCGCCAGCAGCCAAGGACTGAACACCGGGGAGCTGTTTTTT; CDR3aa: CASSQGLNTGELFF; abundance: NA; j_gene: TRBJ2-2; v_gene: TRBV5-1; d_gene: NA
CDR3nt: TGCGCCAGCAGGTGGAGGGGCGAGACCCAGTACTTC; CDR3aa: CASRWRGETQYF; abundance: NA; j_gene: TRBJ2-5; v_gene: TRBV5-1; d_gene: NA
CDR3nt: TGTGCCAGCAGTAAATCAGGGGGCGCGGGCAATCAGCCCCAGCATTTT; CDR3aa: CASSKSGGAGNQPQHF; abundance: NA; j_gene: TRBJ1-5; v_gene: TRBV2; d_gene: TRBD1
CDR3nt: TGTGCCACCAGCAGATGGGACAGGGGGCGTAACTATGGCTACACCTTC; CDR3aa: CATSRWDRGRNYGYTF; abundance: NA; j_gene: TRBJ1-2; v_gene: TRBV15; d_gene: TRBD1
CDR3nt: TGTGCCAGTAGTGTCACTACACCTTATAGCAATCAGCCCCAGCATTTT; CDR3aa: CASSVTTPYSNQPQHF; abundance: NA; j_gene: TRBJ1-5; v_gene: TRBV19; d_gene: NA
CDR3nt: TGTGCCAGCTGGGGTAGGGGGCGATTCGACAATGAGCAGTTCTTC; CDR3aa: CASWGRGRFDNEQFF; abundance: NA; j_gene: TRBJ2-1; v_gene: TRBV28; d_gene: TRBD1
CDR3nt: TGTGCCAGCAGCCAAGATTTCCCAGGGAACACCGGGGAGCTGTTTTTT; CDR3aa: CASSQDFPGNTGELFF; abundance: NA; j_gene: TRBJ2-2; v_gene: TRBV14; d_gene: NA
CDR3nt: TGCGCCAGCAGCCAGAGCGGGAGCTCCTACAATGAGCAGTTCTTC; CDR3aa: CASSQSGSSYNEQFF; abundance: few; j_gene: TRBJ2-1; v_gene: TRBV5-1; d_gene: TRBD2
CDR3nt: TGTGCCAGCAGTTTAGGTCCAGGGGGCAGGAGTTCTAGAGGCTACACCTTC; CDR3aa: CASSLGPGGRSSRGYTF; abundance: NA; j_gene: TRBJ1-2; v_gene: TRBV28; d_gene: TRBD1
CDR3nt: TGTGCCAGCAGCCGATTGGGGACACCAGATTCCTACGAGCAGTACTTC; CDR3aa: CASSRLGTPDSYEQYF; abundance: NA; j_gene: TRBJ2-7; v_gene: TRBV5-5; d_gene: NA
CDR3nt: TGTGCCAGCAGCCAACTAAGGGGTGGGTCCTACAATGAGCAGTTCTTC; CDR3aa: CASSQLRGGSYNEQFF; abundance: NA; j_gene: TRBJ2-1; v_gene: TRBV4-2; d_gene: NA
CDR3nt: TGTGCCAGCAACCTCGGGGATAGCTCCTACAATGAGCAGTTCTTC; CDR3aa: CASNLGDSSYNEQFF; abundance: once; j_gene: TRBJ2-1; v_gene: TRBV7-9; d_gene: NA
CDR3nt: TGTGCCAGCAGCTTCCTTCCTAGCGGGGGATACAATGAGCAGTTCTTC; CDR3aa: CASSFLPSGGYNEQFF; abundance: NA; j_gene: TRBJ2-1; v_gene: TRBV7-3; d_gene: TRBD2
CDR3nt: TGTGCCAGCAGTTCGCCCGGGACGAACGTTCCCAATGAGCAGTTCTTC; CDR3aa: CASSSPGTNVPNEQFF; abundance: once; j_gene: TRBJ2-1; v_gene: TRBV28; d_gene: NA
CDR3nt: TGTGCCAGCAGCCCAGGCCCAGATACGCAGTATTTT; CDR3aa: CASSPGPDTQYF; abundance: NA; j_gene: TRBJ2-3; v_gene: TRBV7-2; d_gene: NA
CDR3nt: TGTGCCGGTGGCGCTTACGGGGGCGGGGAGCTGTTTTTT; CDR3aa: CAGGAYGGGELFF; abundance: NA; j_gene: TRBJ2-2; v_gene: TRBV6-1; d_gene: NA
CDR3nt: TGTGCCAGCAGCGTAGGAGATACCACCGTTGAAGCTTTCTTT; CDR3aa: CASSVGDTTVEAFF; abundance: NA; j_gene: TRBJ1-1; v_gene: TRBV9; d_gene: NA